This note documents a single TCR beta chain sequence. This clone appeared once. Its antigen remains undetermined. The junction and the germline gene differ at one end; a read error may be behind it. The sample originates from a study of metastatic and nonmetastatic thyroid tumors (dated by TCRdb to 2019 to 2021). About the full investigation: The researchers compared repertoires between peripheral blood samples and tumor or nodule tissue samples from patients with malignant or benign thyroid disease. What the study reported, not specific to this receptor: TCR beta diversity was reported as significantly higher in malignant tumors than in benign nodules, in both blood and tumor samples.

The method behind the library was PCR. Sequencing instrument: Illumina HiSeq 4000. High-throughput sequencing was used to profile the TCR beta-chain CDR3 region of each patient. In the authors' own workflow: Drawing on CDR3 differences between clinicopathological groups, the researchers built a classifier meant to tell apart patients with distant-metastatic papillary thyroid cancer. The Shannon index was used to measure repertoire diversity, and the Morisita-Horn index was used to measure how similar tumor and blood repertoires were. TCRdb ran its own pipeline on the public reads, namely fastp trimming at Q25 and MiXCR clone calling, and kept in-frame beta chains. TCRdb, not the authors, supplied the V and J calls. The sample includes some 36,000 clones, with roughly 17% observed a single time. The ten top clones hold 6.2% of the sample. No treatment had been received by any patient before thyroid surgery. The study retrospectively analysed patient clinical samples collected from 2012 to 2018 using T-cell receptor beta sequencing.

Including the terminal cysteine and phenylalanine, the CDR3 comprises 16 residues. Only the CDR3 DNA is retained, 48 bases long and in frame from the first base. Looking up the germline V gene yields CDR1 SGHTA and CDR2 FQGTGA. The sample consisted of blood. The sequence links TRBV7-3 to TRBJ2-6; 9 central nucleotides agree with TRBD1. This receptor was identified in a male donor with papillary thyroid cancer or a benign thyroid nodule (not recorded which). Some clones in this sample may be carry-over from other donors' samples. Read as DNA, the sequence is TGTGCCAGCAGCCCACAGGGGGCGGCTGGGTCCAACGTCCTGACTTTC. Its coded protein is CASSPQGAAGSNVLTF.